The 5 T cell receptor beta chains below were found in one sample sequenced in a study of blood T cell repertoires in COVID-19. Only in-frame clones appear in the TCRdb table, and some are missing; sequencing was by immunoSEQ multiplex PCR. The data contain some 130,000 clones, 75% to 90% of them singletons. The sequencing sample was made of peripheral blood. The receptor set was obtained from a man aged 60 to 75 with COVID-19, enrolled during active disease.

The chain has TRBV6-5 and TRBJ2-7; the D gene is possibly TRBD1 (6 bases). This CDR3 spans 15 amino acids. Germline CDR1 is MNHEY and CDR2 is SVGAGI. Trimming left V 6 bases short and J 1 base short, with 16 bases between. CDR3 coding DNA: TGTGCCAGCAGAGGACAGCCACCTCTTTCCTACGAGCAGTACTTC. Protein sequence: CASRGQPPLSYEQYF.

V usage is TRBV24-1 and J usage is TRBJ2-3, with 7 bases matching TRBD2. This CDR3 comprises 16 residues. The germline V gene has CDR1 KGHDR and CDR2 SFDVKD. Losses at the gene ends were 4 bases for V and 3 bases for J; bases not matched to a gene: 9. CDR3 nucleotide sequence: TGTGCCACCAGTGAATCCTGGGGGGGGGAGACAGATACGCAGTATTTT. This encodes CATSESWGGETDTQYF.

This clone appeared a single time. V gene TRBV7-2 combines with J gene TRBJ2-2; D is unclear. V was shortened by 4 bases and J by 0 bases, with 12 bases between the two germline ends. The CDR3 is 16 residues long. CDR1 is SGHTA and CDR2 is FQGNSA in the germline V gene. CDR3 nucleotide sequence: TGTGCCAGCAGCTCCTACAGCCTCTCGAACACCGGGGAGCTGTTTTTT. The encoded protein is CASSSYSLSNTGELFF. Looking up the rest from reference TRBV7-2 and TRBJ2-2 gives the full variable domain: GAGVSQSPSNKVTEKGKDVELRCDPISGHTALYWYRQSLGQGLEFLIYFQGNSAPDKSGLPSDRFSAERTGGSVSTLTIQRTQQEDSAVYLCASSSYSLSNTGELFFGEGSRLTVL.

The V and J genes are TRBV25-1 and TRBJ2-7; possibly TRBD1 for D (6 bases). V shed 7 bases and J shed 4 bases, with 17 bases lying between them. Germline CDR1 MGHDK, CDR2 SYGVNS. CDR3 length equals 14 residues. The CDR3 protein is CASNAMAGDYEQYF. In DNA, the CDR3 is TGTGCCAGCAACGCTATGGCAGGGGATTACGAGCAGTACTTC.

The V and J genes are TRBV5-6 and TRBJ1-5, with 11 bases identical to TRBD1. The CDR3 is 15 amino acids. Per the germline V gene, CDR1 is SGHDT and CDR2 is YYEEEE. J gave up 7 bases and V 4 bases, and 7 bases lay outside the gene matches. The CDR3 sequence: CASSRGQGERQPQHF. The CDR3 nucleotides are TGTGCCAGCAGCCGGGGACAGGGGGAAAGACAGCCCCAGCATTTT.